A single sample gave rise to the 12 T cell receptor beta chains below, sequenced in a study of T cells in Graves' hyperthyroidism and ophthalmopathy. Authors of the study amplified TCR beta CDR3 regions from RNA transcripts. A first-round RT-PCR of the TCR CDR3 used the HTBI primer set. TCRdb re-called the multiplex PCR reads with MiXCR, one entry per CDR3 protein. The sample lists some 600,000 distinct CDR3 sequences, roughly 46% occurring once. Specimen: peripheral blood or thyroid tissue (not recorded which). Every receptor here comes from a woman aged 18 to 35 with Graves' hyperthyroidism.

This clonotype has a handful of counts. The CDR3 sequence is CASSLASGRRSSYEQYF. In nucleotides, the CDR3 is TGTGCCAGCAGCTTGGCTAGCGGGAGGCGGAGCTCCTACGAGCAGTACTTC. The V gene is TRBV7-9, the J gene TRBJ2-7, with 11 bases aligning to TRBD2. The CDR3 sequence is 17 residues long. Germline-derived CDR1 and CDR2 are SEHNR and FQNEAQ (reference sequence). The ends lost 3 bases at V and 0 bases at J; junction bases unmatched: 7. Full variable domain (remainder filled in from reference TRBV7-9 and TRBJ2-7): DTGVSQNPRHKITKRGQNVTFRCDPISEHNRLYWYRQTLGQGPEFLTYFQNEAQLEKSRLLSDRFSAERPKGSFSTLEIQRTEQGDSAMYLCASSLASGRRSSYEQYFGPGTRLTVT.

This clonotype was seen at least ten times. The V gene is TRBV7-9, the J gene TRBJ1-3; D not certain. The ends were cut back, 3 bases at V and 2 bases at J, with 5 bases in the middle. The CDR3 runs to 13 residues. CDR1 and CDR2 from the germline V gene are SEHNR and FQNEAQ (reference sequence). CDR3: CASSFQTGNTIYF. The CDR3 region has the DNA TGTGCCAGCAGCTTTCAAACTGGAAACACCATATATTTT.

J is TRBJ2-7 and V is TRBV15; D tentatively fits TRBD1 or TRBD2 (5 bases each). CDR3 size: 17 residues. The V gene's germline CDR1 is LNHNV and CDR2 YYDKDF (reference sequence). Trimming removed 3 bases at V and 3 bases at J, with 21 bases between. The CDR3 loop reads CATSSESQGASFYEQYF. As DNA, the CDR3 is TGTGCCACCAGCAGTGAGTCTCAAGGGGCTAGCTTCTACGAGCAGTACTTC. The full variable domain, in which reference TRBV15 and TRBJ2-7 provide the parts outside the CDR3, is DAMVIQNPRYQVTQFGKPVTLSCSQTLNHNVMYWYQQKSSQAPKLLFHYYDKDFNNEADTPDNFQSRRPNTSFCFLDIRSPGLGDTAMYLCATSSESQGASFYEQYFGPGTRLTVT.

This clonotype occurred many times. The chain has TRBV24-1 and TRBJ2-5; 10 nucleotides align to TRBD2. Germline V gives CDR1 KGHDR, CDR2 SFDVKD. The CDR3 consists of 16 residues. V trimming: 4 bases; J trimming: 1 base; junction bases outside the gene matches: 5. Here the CDR3 DNA reads TGTGCCACCAGTGACGGACTAGCGGATGCCCAAGAGACCCAGTACTTC. Translation: CATSDGLADAQETQYF.

The chain joins TRBV24-1 to TRBJ1-2; tentatively, D is TRBD1 (5 bases). The germline gives CDR1 KGHDR, CDR2 SFDVKD. Trimming left V 11 bases short and J 6 bases short, with 15 bases between. This CDR3 is 12 amino acids long. CDR3: CAIADTGDGYTF. The DNA for the CDR3 is TGTGCCATTGCGGACACCGGGGATGGCTACACCTTC.

About this clonotype itself: Germline is not matched at one junction end, which may reflect a read error. The J gene is TRBJ1-5, the V gene TRBV2, with a tentative D call TRBD1 (5 bases). Germline CDR1 SNHLY, CDR2 FYNNEI. This CDR3 is built from 14 residues. CDR3 coding DNA: TGTGCCAACAGTCCTTTCGACAGTTATCAGCCCCAGCATTTT. Amino acid sequence: CANSPFDSYQPQHF. The complete variable domain, with remaining parts taken from reference TRBV2 and TRBJ1-5, reads EPEVTQTPSHQVTQMGQEVILRCVPISNHLYFYWYRQILGQKVEFLVSFYNNEISEKSEIFDDQFSVERPDGSNFTLKIRSTKLEDSAMYFCANSPFDSYQPQHFGDGTRLSIL.

This clonotype has at least ten counts. This chain joins TRBV19 and TRBJ1-5; D unclear. This CDR3 comprises 12 residues. The V gene lost 5 bases and the J gene lost 6 bases, with 8 bases spanning the gap. Germline assignment: CDR1 LNHDA and CDR2 SQIVND (reference sequence). CDR3 bases: TGTGCCAGTAGTTTTACCGTTCAGCCCCAGCATTTT. Protein: CASSFTVQPQHF. Looking up the rest from reference TRBV19 and TRBJ1-5 gives the full variable domain: DGGITQSPKYLFRKEGQNVTLSCEQNLNHDAMYWYRQDPGQGLRLIYYSQIVNDFQKGDIAEGYSVSREKKESFPLTVTSAQKNPTAFYLCASSFTVQPQHFGDGTRLSIL.

This clonotype was counted ten times or more. The rearrangement joins TRBV10-1 to TRBJ1-1, with no clear D. Germline loops: CDR1 WNHNN, CDR2 SYGVQD (reference sequence). V was cut by 0 bases and J by 6 bases, with 14 bases left in between. There are 15 residues in the CDR3. The CDR3 spells CASSESAPGGAEAFF. The CDR3 nucleotides read TGCGCCAGCAGTGAGTCGGCCCCGGGAGGCGCTGAAGCTTTCTTT.

As regards this clonotype: A much larger clone lies one base from this, so it may be a read error. The chain's CDR3 is CASRRASNYGYTF. Written as DNA, the CDR3 is TGTGCCAGCAGGCGGGCCAGCAACTATGGCTACACCTTC. The genes are TRBV6-1 and TRBJ1-2; no definite D call. V was shortened by 6 bases and J by 2 bases, with 10 bases between the two germline ends. This CDR3 has 13 residues. Germline V CDR1 and CDR2: MNHNS, SASEGT.

This rearrangement joins TRBV7-9 to TRBJ2-6, with 7 bases identical to TRBD1. The CDR3 is made up of 16 amino acids. With 2 bases clipped from V and 0 bases from J, the junction kept 1 base outside the gene matches. CDR1 is SEHNR and CDR2 is FQNEAQ in the germline V gene (reference sequence). The CDR3 protein is CASSLNRGSGANVLTF. As DNA, the CDR3 is TGTGCCAGCAGCTTAAACAGGGGCTCTGGGGCCAACGTCCTGACTTTC.

The J gene is TRBJ1-4, the V gene TRBV19; no firm D call. Germline-derived CDR1 and CDR2 are LNHDA and SQIVND (reference sequence). V was pared by 10 bases and J by 3 bases, with 12 bases between. This CDR3 has 13 residues. The CDR3 DNA follows: TGTGCCACCCTGGACCTGTCTAATGAAAAACTGTTTTTT. It encodes CATLDLSNEKLFF.

Concerning this clonotype itself: At one of its ends the junction is not consistent with the germline gene, which may arise from a read error. The CDR3 spells CASSEPAGVGATNEKLSF. The CDR3 nucleotides are TGTGCCAGCAGTGAACCGGCCGGAGTCGGAGCAACTAATGAAAAACTGTCTTTT. The chain links TRBV2 to TRBJ1-4; D call uncertain. The CDR3 runs 18 residues. CDR1 and CDR2 (germline): SNHLY, FYNNEI. Using reference TRBV2 and TRBJ1-4 for the parts outside the CDR3, the full variable domain is EPEVTQTPSHQVTQMGQEVILRCVPISNHLYFYWYRQILGQKVEFLVSFYNNEISEKSEIFDDQFSVERPDGSNFTLKIRSTKLEDSAMYFCASSEPAGVGATNEKLSFGSGTQLSVL.